This paragraph reports one T cell receptor beta chain. Its antigen remains unidentified. No per-base quality is available; no much larger clone lies one base away. The CDR3 sequence holds 15 residues, the cysteine and phenylalanine included. The kept DNA is CDR3 alone, 45 bases in frame from the first base. CDR1 and CDR2 were assigned from the germline V gene (reference sequence) as LNHDA and SQIVND. At the junction V is shortened by 6 bases and J by 8 bases, with 19 bases in between. The data stem from a study of human T cells and chemical hapten exposure (dated by TCRdb to about 2021). Background on the whole study: For sensitization, 2% DPC in acetone was applied to an approximately 2 cm by approximately 2 cm area of upper inner arm skin. Throughout the roughly 24-week study period, patients were also given weekly therapeutic DPC doses on the scalp. Patch testing was done on the upper back using Finn chambers containing 0.01% DPC, and results were scored after 6 days according to International Contact Dermatitis Research Group standards. The patient cohort, mostly female, included alopecia areata with under or over 50% scalp involvement, alopecia totalis and alopecia universalis. Libraries were pooled for sequencing, and per-sample TCR yields varied mainly because of small differences in library volumes within the pool. The study tracked peripheral blood TCR repertoire changes in vivo during primary and secondary sensitization to the hapten diphenylcyclopropenone (DPC) in alopecia patients. Blood samples were taken from patients before sensitization (week 0) and then at 2, 6 and about 24 weeks after DPC sensitization. Blood for TCR sequencing was provided by twenty-nine alopecia patients at one to four time points (pre-sensitization, 2, 6 and 24 weeks). Beyond this particular receptor, the publication reports: Compared with pre-sensitization or healthy control sets, expanded TCRs formed significantly more large CDR3 similarity clusters, which is consistent with antigen-driven responses. All patients had alopecia, a presumed autoimmune disease, so their immune response might differ from that of healthy individuals. Repeated subsampling changed both the strength of the expansion versus patch-test correlation and the threshold at which that correlation became significant. Patch test score correlated positively with the number of PT1 expanded TCRs, reaching significance at thresholds 8, 16 and 32 but not at 4. No change with DPC sensitization was found in the number of TCRs above 1 in 1000 frequency, and no evidence of global repertoire structure alterations was found.

Libraries were prepared through RACE. The sample was run on a NextSeq 500. During library preparation, unique molecular identifiers were attached to individual cDNA molecules so that TCRs could be counted in a quantitative, reproducible way. From each blood RNA sample, both TCR alpha and TCR beta chains were sequenced. The authors processed their data as follows. Samples had a median of 95,638 TCRs, with a range from roughly 20,000 to 690,600. V, J and CDR3 annotation of the TCR reads was performed with the Decombinator software suite. For the PS versus PT1 abundance plots, all samples were subsampled to the same number of TCRs (28,000). Expanded TCRs were defined as absent before sensitization and observed at least eight times at the 2-week time point. The raw public reads went through TCRdb reprocessing: fastp at Q25, MiXCR clone calling, in-frame beta chains kept. When rows share a CDR3 protein, they turn into one entry using the most common DNA and genes. TCRdb's processing, not the authors', yielded these V and J calls. A total of around 130,000 distinct CDR3 sequences appear in this sample, 12% of them only once. Around 1.4% of the sample belongs to the ten largest clones.

The time point tag for this specimen amounts to: patch test 2, 6 weeks after DPC sensitization. The sample's treatment or condition, from its label and the paper: therapeutic diphenylcyclopropenone sensitization with weekly scalp DPC. Blood at each patch-test visit was drawn before the patch test was applied. Patients were considered eligible if aged 18 to 70, diagnosed with alopecia and deemed suitable for DPC therapy, and patients were excluded if pregnant. Total RNA was isolated from unfractionated whole blood collected in Tempus Blood RNA tubes. The chain links TRBV19 with TRBJ1-4; no confident D gene assignment can be made. The source was whole blood, collected in connection with sensitization to the hapten diphenylcyclopropenone (DPC). The receptor was derived from a woman aged 45-60 years with alopecia areata. Some clones in this sample may be carry-over from other donors' samples. The CDR3 reads as follows: CASRNYTRFGEKLFF. The DNA sequence is given as TGTGCCAGTAGGAACTACACCCGTTTTGGGGAAAAACTGTTTTTT.